Sequencing of this T cell receptor beta chain was carried out in a study of blood T cells in healthy people across ages. General study points: CMV status of donors was unknown, possibly confounding expanded clonotype changes.

This clonotype was picked up many times. Its antigen remains unidentified. One end of the junction is discordant with germline, which a read error may explain. Using a J-beta primer mix together with a sample-barcoded 5' primer, a second PCR was run for roughly 7 to 12 cycles. Each CDR3 protein gets one entry after TCRdb re-called the 5' RACE reads with MiXCR. This table holds around 1.5 million distinct CDR3 sequences, approximately 40% found once. Healthy Caucasians from Russia aged roughly 6 to 100 served as donors. Per sample, at least 5 micrograms of total RNA were extracted. The CDR3 totals 14 residues. Germline V gives CDR1 SSHAT, CDR2 FNYEAQ (reference sequence).

The rearrangement joins TRBV7-7 to TRBJ2-1; 10 nucleotides agree with TRBD2. The TCR originated in a woman between 18 and 29 years old in good health. The specimen sequenced was blood. The CDR3 reads CASSRLAGSNEQFF. DNA of the CDR3: TGTGCTAGCAGCCGACTAGCGGGCAGTAATGAGCAGTTCTTC.